This note documents a single TCR beta chain sequence. The germline V gene has CDR1 LGHDT and CDR2 YNNKEL (reference sequence). This CDR3 contains 14 residues. Unmatched junction bases numbered 5, after V lost 3 bases and J lost 8 bases. Here immunoSEQ multiplex PCR was the method, and the copy in TCRdb shows in-frame clones only, minus some. This sample yields a few hundred thousand clones, of which more than 80% are seen a single time; about 1.2% belongs to the top ten. This record comes from a study of blood T cell repertoires in COVID-19. Study-wide background: The United States, Italy and Spain were the sources of the acute and convalescent COVID-19 samples.

The chain employs TRBV3-1 (or the pseudogene TRBV3-2) and TRBJ2-2; TRBD2 aligns across 8 bases. Input material: peripheral blood. This TCR came from a man aged 35 to 55 with acute or convalescent COVID-19. CDR3 coding DNA: TGTGCCAGCAGCCAGGTAGCGGGGACGGGGGAGCTGTTTTTT. Amino acids: CASSQVAGTGELFF.